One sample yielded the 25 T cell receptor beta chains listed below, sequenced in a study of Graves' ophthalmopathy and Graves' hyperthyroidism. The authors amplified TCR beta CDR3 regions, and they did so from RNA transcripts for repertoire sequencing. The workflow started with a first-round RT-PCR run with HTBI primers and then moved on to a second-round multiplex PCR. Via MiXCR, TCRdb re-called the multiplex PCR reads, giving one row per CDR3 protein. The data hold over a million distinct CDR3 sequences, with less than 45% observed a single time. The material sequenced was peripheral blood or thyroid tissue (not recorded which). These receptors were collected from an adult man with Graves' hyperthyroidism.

CDR3: CASSLSGRNTGANVLTF. In nucleotides, the CDR3 is TGTGCCAGCAGCTTATCGGGCAGGAACACCGGGGCCAACGTCCTGACTTTC. The chain recombines TRBV7-6 with TRBJ2-6; D call uncertain. This CDR3 comprises 17 residues. Germline V CDR1 and CDR2: SGHVS, FNYEAQ. Trimming removed 2 bases at V and 4 bases at J, with 15 bases between. The whole variable domain, remainder taken from reference TRBV7-6 and TRBJ2-6, is GAGVSQSPRYKVTKRGQDVALRCDPISGHVSLYWYRQALGQGPEFLTYFNYEAQQDKSGLPNDRFSAERPEGSISTLTIQRTEQRDSAMYRCASSLSGRNTGANVLTFGAGSRLTVL.

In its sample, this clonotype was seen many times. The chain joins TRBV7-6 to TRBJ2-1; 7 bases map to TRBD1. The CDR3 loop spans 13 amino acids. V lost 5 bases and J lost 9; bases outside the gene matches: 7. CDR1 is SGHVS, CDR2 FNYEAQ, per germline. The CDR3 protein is CASSRLQGFEQFF. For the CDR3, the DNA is TGTGCCAGCAGCCGTTTACAGGGGTTTGAGCAGTTCTTC.

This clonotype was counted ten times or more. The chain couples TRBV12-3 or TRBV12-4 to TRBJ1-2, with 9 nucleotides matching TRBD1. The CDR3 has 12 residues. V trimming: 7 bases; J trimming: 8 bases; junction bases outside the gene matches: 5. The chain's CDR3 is CASNTGTGGYTF. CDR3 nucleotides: TGTGCCAGCAATACCGGGACAGGGGGCTACACCTTC.

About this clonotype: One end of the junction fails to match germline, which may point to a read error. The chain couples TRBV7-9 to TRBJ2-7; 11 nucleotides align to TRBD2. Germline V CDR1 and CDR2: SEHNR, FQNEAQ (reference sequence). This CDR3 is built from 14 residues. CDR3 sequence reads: CASSTGTSGGPGNF. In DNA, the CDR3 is TGTGCCAGCAGCACCGGGACTAGCGGAGGTCCGGGCAACTTC.

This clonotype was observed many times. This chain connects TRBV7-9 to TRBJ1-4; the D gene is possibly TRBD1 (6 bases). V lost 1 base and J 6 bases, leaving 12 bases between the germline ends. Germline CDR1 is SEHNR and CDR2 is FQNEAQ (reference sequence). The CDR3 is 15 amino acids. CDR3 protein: CASSLERQGHEKLFF. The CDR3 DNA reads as TGTGCCAGCAGCTTAGAGCGGCAGGGGCATGAAAAACTGTTTTTT.

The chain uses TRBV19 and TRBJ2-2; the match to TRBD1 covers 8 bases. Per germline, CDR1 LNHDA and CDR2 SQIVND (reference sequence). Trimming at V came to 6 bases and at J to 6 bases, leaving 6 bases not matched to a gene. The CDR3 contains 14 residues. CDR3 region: CASRATGVAGELFF. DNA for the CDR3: TGTGCCAGTAGGGCGACAGGGGTAGCCGGGGAGCTGTTTTTT.

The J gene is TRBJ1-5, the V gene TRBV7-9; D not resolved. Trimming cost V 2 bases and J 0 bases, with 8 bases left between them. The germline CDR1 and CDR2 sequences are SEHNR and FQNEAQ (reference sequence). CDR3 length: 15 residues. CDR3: CASSLHSDSNQPQHF. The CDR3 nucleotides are TGTGCCAGCAGCTTACACAGCGATAGCAATCAGCCCCAGCATTTT.

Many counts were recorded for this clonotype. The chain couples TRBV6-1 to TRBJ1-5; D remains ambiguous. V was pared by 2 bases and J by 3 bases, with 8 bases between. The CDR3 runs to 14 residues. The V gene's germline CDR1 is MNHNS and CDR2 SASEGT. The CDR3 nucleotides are TGTGCCAGCAGTGAAAATGGGGACAATCAGCCCCAGCATTTT. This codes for CASSENGDNQPQHF.

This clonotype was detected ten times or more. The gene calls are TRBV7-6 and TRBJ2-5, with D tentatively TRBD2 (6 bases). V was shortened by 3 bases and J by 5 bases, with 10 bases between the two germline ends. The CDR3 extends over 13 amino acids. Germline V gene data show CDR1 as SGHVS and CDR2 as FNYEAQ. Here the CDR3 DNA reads TGTGCCAGCAGCTTGGAGGGGCCGGAGACCCAGTACTTC. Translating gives CASSLEGPETQYF.

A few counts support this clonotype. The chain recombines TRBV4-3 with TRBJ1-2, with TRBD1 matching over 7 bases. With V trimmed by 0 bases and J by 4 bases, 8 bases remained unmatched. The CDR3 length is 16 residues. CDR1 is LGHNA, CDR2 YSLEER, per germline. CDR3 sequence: CASSQDRDSDFYGYTF. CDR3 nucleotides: TGCGCCAGCAGCCAAGATAGGGACAGCGACTTCTATGGCTACACCTTC.

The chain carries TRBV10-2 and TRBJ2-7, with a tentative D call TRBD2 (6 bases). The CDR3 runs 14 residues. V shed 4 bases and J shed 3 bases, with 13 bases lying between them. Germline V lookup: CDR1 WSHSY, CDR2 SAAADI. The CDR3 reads CASSASRRDYEQYF. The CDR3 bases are TGCGCCAGCAGTGCCAGCAGGCGGGACTACGAGCAGTACTTC.

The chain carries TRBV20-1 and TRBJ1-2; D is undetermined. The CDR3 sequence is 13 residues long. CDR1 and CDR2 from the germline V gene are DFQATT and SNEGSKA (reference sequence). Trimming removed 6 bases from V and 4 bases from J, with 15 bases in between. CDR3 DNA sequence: TGCAGTGCCCCCCCTGACCAAGGCTATGGCTACACCTTC. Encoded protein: CSAPPDQGYGYTF.

CDR3 sequence reads: CATSRSTEYNSPLHF. In DNA, the CDR3 is TGTGCCACCAGCAGATCGACAGAGTATAATTCACCCCTCCACTTT. V is TRBV15 and J is TRBJ1-6, with D perhaps matching TRBD1 (5 bases). The length of the CDR3 is 15 residues. Germline V lookup: CDR1 LNHNV, CDR2 YYDKDF (reference sequence). The germline V and J ends were trimmed by 2 bases and 4 bases, with 9 bases remaining between them.

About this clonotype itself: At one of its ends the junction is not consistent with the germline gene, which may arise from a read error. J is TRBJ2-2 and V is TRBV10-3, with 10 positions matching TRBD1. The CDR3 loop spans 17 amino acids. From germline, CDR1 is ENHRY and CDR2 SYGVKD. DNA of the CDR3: TGTGCCAGCAGTTATGGATTCGGGACAGGGGTCACCGGGGAGCTGTTTTTT. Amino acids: CASSYGFGTGVTGELFF.

The CDR3 spells CASSLSPARQDNEKLFF. CDR3 nucleotide sequence: TGTGCCAGCAGTTTATCCCCCGCCAGACAGGATAATGAAAAACTGTTTTTT. V usage is TRBV12-3 or TRBV12-4 and J usage is TRBJ1-4, with D possibly TRBD1 on 6 matching bases. V lost 2 bases to trimming and J lost 4 bases, with 17 bases between them. The CDR3 has 17 residues.

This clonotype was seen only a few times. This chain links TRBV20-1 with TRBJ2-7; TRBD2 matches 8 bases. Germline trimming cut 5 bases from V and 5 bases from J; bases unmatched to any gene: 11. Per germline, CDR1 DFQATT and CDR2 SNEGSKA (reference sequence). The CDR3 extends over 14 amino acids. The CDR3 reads CSAQSGSHGDEQYF. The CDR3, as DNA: TGCAGTGCTCAAAGCGGGAGTCACGGGGACGAGCAGTACTTC.

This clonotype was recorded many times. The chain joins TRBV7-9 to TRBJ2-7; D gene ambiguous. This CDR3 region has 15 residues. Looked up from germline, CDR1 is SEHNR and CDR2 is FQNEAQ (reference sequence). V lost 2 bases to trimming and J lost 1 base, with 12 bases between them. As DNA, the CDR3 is TGTGCCAGCAGCTTACAGAGCACTCTATCCTACGAGCAGTACTTC. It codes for CASSLQSTLSYEQYF.

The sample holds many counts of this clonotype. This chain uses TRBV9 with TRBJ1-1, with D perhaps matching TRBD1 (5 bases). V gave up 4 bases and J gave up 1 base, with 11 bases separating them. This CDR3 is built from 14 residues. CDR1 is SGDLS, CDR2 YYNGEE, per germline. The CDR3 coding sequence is TGTGCCAGCAGCTCGGGACTGGAGAACACTGAAGCTTTCTTT. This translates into CASSSGLENTEAFF.

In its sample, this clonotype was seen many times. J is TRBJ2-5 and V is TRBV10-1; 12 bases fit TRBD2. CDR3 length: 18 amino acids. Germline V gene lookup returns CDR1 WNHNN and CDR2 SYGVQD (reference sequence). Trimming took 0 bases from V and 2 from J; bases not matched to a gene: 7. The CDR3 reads CASSESASGGVRQETQYF. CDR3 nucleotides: TGCGCCAGCAGTGAGTCGGCTAGCGGGGGGGTGAGACAAGAGACCCAGTACTTC.

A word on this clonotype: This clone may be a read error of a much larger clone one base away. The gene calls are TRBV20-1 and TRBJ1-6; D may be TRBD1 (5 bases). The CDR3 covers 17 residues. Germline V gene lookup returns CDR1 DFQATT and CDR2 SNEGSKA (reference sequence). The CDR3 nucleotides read TGCAGTGCCGCACCCGCAGGGATTTCAGCCTATAATCCACCCCTCCACTTT. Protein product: CSAAPAGISAYNPPLHF.

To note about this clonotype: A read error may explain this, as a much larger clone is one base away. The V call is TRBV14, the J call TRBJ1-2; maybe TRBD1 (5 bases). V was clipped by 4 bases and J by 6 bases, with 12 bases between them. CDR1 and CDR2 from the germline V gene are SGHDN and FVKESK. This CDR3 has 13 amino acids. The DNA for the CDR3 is TGTGCCAGCAGCCTAAGGGAAGGGGATGGCTACACCTTC. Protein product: CASSLREGDGYTF.

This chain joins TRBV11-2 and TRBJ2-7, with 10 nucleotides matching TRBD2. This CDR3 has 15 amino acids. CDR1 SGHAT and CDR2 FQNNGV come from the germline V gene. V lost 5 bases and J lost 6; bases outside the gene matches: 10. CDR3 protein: CASSPSRLAGVEQYF. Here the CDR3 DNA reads TGTGCCAGCAGCCCCAGCAGGCTAGCGGGAGTCGAGCAGTACTTC.

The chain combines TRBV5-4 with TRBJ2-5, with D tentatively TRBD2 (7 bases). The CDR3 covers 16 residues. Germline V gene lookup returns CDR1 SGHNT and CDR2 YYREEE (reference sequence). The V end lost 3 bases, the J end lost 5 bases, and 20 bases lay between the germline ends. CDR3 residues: CASSSRDYSDSETQYF. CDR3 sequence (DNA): TGTGCCAGCAGCTCCCGGGACTACTCGGACAGTGAGACCCAGTACTTC.

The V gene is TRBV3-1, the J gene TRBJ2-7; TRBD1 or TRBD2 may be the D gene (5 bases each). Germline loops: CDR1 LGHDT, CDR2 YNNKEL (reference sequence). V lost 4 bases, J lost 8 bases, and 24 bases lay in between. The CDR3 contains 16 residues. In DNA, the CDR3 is TGTGCCAGCAGCCTCTACCGGGACGTCACAAGACACAAGCAGTACTTC. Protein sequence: CASSLYRDVTRHKQYF.

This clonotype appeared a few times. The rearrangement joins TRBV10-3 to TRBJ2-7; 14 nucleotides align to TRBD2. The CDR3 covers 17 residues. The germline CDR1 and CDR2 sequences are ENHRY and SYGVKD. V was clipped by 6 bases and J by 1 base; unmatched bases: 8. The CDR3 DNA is TGTGCCATCAGCCCGGGACTAGCGGGAGCAACATCCTACGAGCAGTACTTC. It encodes CAISPGLAGATSYEQYF.